This T cell receptor (beta chain) was captured in a study of T cell responses to AZD1222 COVID-19 vaccine. Overall study results and limits: When two AZD1222 doses had been given, Spike-specific TCR breadth and depth rose.

Clones were read by immunoSEQ multiplex PCR, and TCRdb kept only the in-frame ones, dropping some. The table lists about 150,000 clones, about nine tenths of them singletons, with approximately 3.8% in the top ten. With 6 bases removed from V and 6 bases from J, the gap between germline ends came to 15 bases. The length of the CDR3 is 13 residues. The germline CDR1 and CDR2 sequences are ENHRY and SYGVKD. Comment on this clone: No antigen is known for it.

The sequence derives from an adult who received the AZD1222 COVID-19 vaccine. V usage is TRBV10-3 and J usage is TRBJ2-7; D is possibly TRBD1 (5 bases). Sample: peripheral blood, taken 28 days after the second AZD1222 dose. CDR3 DNA: TGTGCCATCAGGGCTAGGGGAAGCAGCGAGCAGTACTTC. This codes for CAIRARGSSEQYF.